What follows are 10 T cell receptor beta chains derived from one specimen sequenced in a study of blood T cells in healthy people across ages. Primed by a sample-barcoded 5' primer and a J-beta primer mix, a second PCR proceeded for 7 to 11 cycles. TCRdb independently ran MiXCR on the 5' RACE reads; one entry per CDR3 protein. Here the sample spans some 930,000 distinct CDR3 sequences, 25% to 35% being singletons. This sample also appeared in a second study, on T cells of mothers and their children.

Sample: blood. All receptors derive from a woman aged 40 to 49 in good health.

This clonotype was detected only a few times. The chain recombines TRBV2 with TRBJ1-1; D uncertain. The ends were cut back, 9 bases at V and 7 bases at J, with 18 bases in the middle. Germline CDR1 and CDR2: SNHLY and FYNNEI. The CDR3 is made up of 13 amino acids. CDR3 in amino acids: CARRVEDAREAFF. In nucleotides, the CDR3 is TGTGCCAGGAGGGTGGAGGACGCCCGTGAAGCTTTCTTT. Full variable domain (rest looked up from reference TRBV2 and TRBJ1-1): EPEVTQTPSHQVTQMGQEVILRCVPISNHLYFYWYRQILGQKVEFLVSFYNNEISEKSEIFDDQFSVERPDGSNFTLKIRSTKLEDSAMYFCARRVEDAREAFFGQGTRLTVV.

Details on this clonotype: The CDR3 does not close with the conserved phenylalanine or tryptophan, likely indicating a read error. The CDR3 nucleotides read TGCAGCGTTGGACGCAGGCTCTCGGGCACTGAAGCTTTCTCT. Residues: CSVGRRLSGTEAFS. The gene calls are TRBV29-1 and TRBJ1-1; D is unclear. V lost 4 bases and J lost 4, with 16 bases in between. The CDR3 is 14 amino acids. CDR1 and CDR2 from the germline V gene are SQVTM and ANQGSEA.

This clonotype was recorded once. The chain joins TRBV10-3 to TRBJ2-1; 10 bases match TRBD1. The CDR3 extends over 14 amino acids. Germline V CDR1 and CDR2: ENHRY, SYGVKD. The V segment lost 6 bases and the J segment 7 bases; nucleotides outside the gene matches: 6. The CDR3 bases are TGTGCCATCAGGGGGGACAGGGGTTGGAATGAGCAGTTCTTC. This sequence encodes CAIRGDRGWNEQFF.

The chain combines TRBV7-8 with TRBJ1-1; D possibly corresponds to TRBD1 (5 bases). V dropped 1 base and J dropped 1 base, with 13 bases sitting between them. The CDR3 contains 16 residues. CDR1 and CDR2 from the germline V gene are SGHVS and FQNEAQ. CDR3: CASSLGTGTENTEAFF. In DNA form, the CDR3 reads TGTGCCAGCAGCTTAGGTACCGGGACTGAGAACACTGAAGCTTTCTTT. The entire variable domain, with the rest obtained from reference TRBV7-8 and TRBJ1-1, is as follows: GAGVSQSPRYKVAKRGQDVALRCDPISGHVSLFWYQQALGQGPEFLTYFQNEAQLDKSGLPSDRFFAERPEGSVSTLKIQRTQQEDSAVYLCASSLGTGTENTEAFFGQGTRLTVV.

The chain joins TRBV20-1 to TRBJ2-4; 8 nucleotides line up with TRBD2. This CDR3 has 14 residues. The germline CDR1 and CDR2 sequences are DFQATT and SNEGSKA (reference sequence). The V gene end was trimmed by 0 bases and the J gene end by 13 bases; junction bases not matched to a gene: 11. Written as DNA, the CDR3 is TGCAGTGCTAGAGACCCGGGGGGGGTCAATGAGCAGTACTTC. Translating it yields CSARDPGGVNEQYF.

The chain employs TRBV4-3 and TRBJ1-1; unclear D gene. The V gene's germline CDR1 is LGHNA and CDR2 YSLEER. The CDR3 sequence is 14 residues long. Trimming removed 0 bases at V and 5 bases at J, with 10 bases between. The CDR3 DNA sequence: TGCGCCAGCAGCCAAGATCCCTACGGAACTGAAGCTTTCTTT. This sequence encodes CASSQDPYGTEAFF.

This clonotype was observed a handful of times. This rearrangement joins TRBV28 to TRBJ1-1; 7 nucleotides line up with TRBD1. The CDR3 consists of 15 residues. Unmatched junction bases numbered 9, after V lost 7 bases and J lost 1 base. Per the germline V gene, CDR1 is MDHEN and CDR2 is SYDVKM. CDR3 region: CASNRQGWRNTEAFF. The CDR3 DNA reads TGTGCCAGCAATCGACAGGGATGGCGGAACACTGAAGCTTTCTTT.

Worth noting for this clonotype: This CDR3 is missing its conserved last phenylalanine or tryptophan, likely due to a read error. The CDR3 DNA sequence: TGTGCCAGCAGCCCCGGACAGATTCATAGCAATCAGCCCCAGCATGTT. Translation gives CASSPGQIHSNQPQHV. This chain joins TRBV5-5 and TRBJ1-5; weak D call: TRBD1 (6 bases). CDR3 size: 16 residues. V was clipped by 4 bases and J by 0 bases, with 14 bases between them. Per germline, CDR1 SGHKS and CDR2 YYEKEE (reference sequence).

This chain links TRBV6-5 with TRBJ2-4; perhaps TRBD1 as D (6 bases). V shed 6 bases and J shed 7 bases, with 13 bases lying between them. The length of the CDR3 is 13 residues. Per the germline V gene, CDR1 is MNHEY and CDR2 is SVGAGI. CDR3 sequence (DNA): TGTGCCAGCAGGCGGCAGGGGTTGAACATTCAGTACTTC. Residues: CASRRQGLNIQYF.

The V gene is TRBV12-3 or TRBV12-4, the J gene TRBJ1-1; a weak D match, TRBD1 (5 bases). This CDR3 comprises 14 residues. Trimming removed 6 bases at V and 1 base at J, with 12 bases between. This CDR3 reads CASSPLDKNTEAFF. The CDR3 nucleotides are TGTGCCAGCAGCCCGTTGGACAAGAACACTGAAGCTTTCTTT.